The source of this T cell receptor beta chain is a study of T-cell reconstitution after alpha-beta-depleted transplantation in children. Preparation of the TCRbeta library was carried out with unique molecular identifiers. TCRdb itself ran the PCR reads through MiXCR, one entry per CDR3 protein. Here the sample spans fewer than 750,000 distinct CDR3 sequences, about a quarter being singletons. Findings and caveats of the study: T cells produced anew were the main source of T-cell counts and diversity one year after transplant. TCRbeta diversity was high at day 60 in some patients (a result of surviving recipient T cells and thymic progenitors). Several hundred expanded graft clones reportedly supplied alpha-beta T cells about two months after transplant.

Concerning this clonotype itself: The antigen is not known.

This CDR3 has 14 residues. The V gene lost 9 bases and the J gene lost 4 bases, with 18 bases spanning the gap. Germline V gives CDR1 MDHEN, CDR2 SYDVKM. This clonotype was obtained from a boy younger than two with Wiskott-Aldrich syndrome, due to receive a stem cell transplant. This specimen consisted of PBMCs, obtained before TCRalphabeta/CD19-depleted stem cell transplant. The chain has TRBV28 and TRBJ1-2; no reliable D call. CDR3 in DNA: TGTGCCAGGCCGGCTGATTTAGACCTCTATGGCTACACCTTC. Translating gives CARPADLDLYGYTF.